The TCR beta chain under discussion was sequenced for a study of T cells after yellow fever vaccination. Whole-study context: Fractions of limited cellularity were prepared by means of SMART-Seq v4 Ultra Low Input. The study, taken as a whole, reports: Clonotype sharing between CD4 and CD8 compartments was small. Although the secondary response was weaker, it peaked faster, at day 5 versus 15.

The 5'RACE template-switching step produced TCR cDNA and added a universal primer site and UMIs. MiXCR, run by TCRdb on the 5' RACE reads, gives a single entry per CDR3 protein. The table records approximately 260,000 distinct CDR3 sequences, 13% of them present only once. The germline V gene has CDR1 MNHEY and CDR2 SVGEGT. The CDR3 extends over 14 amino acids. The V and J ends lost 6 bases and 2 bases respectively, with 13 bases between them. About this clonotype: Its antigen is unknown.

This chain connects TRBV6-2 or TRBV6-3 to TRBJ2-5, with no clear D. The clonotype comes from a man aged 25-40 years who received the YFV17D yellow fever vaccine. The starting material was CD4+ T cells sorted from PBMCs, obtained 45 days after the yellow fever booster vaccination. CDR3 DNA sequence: TGTGCCAGCAGCTATCGATACCGGCAAGAGACCCAGTACTTC. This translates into CASSYRYRQETQYF.